One and the same sample provided the 21 T cell receptor beta chains below, sequenced in a study of identical twins. Using its own MiXCR run on the 5' RACE reads, TCRdb lists one record per CDR3 protein. Among some 790,000 distinct CDR3 sequences listed, about 18% were seen once. These same records also appear under a second study, on T cells expressing NK-cell markers.

The sample was PBMCs. The source of these receptors is a woman under 30 in good health.

The chain links TRBV5-5 to TRBJ2-7; D call uncertain. The V end lost 4 bases, the J end lost 2 bases, and 10 bases lay between the germline ends. Germline CDR1 and CDR2: SGHKS and YYEKEE (reference sequence). The CDR3 is 13 residues long. The CDR3 DNA is TGTGCCAGCAGCCTGGATATGCCCTACGAGCAGTACTTC. Its protein product is CASSLDMPYEQYF.

This chain connects TRBV10-3 to TRBJ2-3, with D possibly matching TRBD1 (5 bases). V was cut by 6 bases and J by 1 base, with 11 bases left in between. CDR1 and CDR2 (germline): ENHRY, SYGVKD. The CDR3 is 14 amino acids. This chain's CDR3 is CAIRGAYRTDTQYF. CDR3 nucleotide sequence: TGTGCCATCAGAGGGGCCTACCGCACAGATACGCAGTATTTT.

This clonotype was found a few times. CDR3 sequence reads: CASTNRAGTDRGYTF. The CDR3 DNA follows: TGTGCCAGCACCAACCGCGCCGGGACAGATCGAGGCTACACCTTC. The V gene is TRBV6-1, the J gene TRBJ1-2, with TRBD1 identical over 7 bases. Germline lookup yields CDR1 MNHNS and CDR2 SASEGT. CDR3 length: 15 residues. V trimming: 7 bases; J trimming: 8 bases; junction bases outside the gene matches: 16.

This clonotype has a handful of counts. J is TRBJ2-1 and V is TRBV4-2; D is possibly TRBD2 (7 bases). Germline V gives CDR1 LGHNA, CDR2 YNFKEQ. V dropped 4 bases and J dropped 12 bases, with 13 bases sitting between them. This CDR3 is built from 12 residues. The CDR3 DNA reads TGTGCCAGCAGCCCCGGGGGGCTGGGGCAGTTCTTC. This gives the protein CASSPGGLGQFF.

V and J are TRBV4-3 and TRBJ1-4; D unresolved. The CDR3 is 15 residues long. In germline, CDR1 is LGHNA, CDR2 YSLEER. The germline V and J ends were trimmed by 3 bases and 0 bases, with 8 bases remaining between them. CDR3 protein: CASSHRRSTNEKLFF. The CDR3 coding sequence is TGCGCCAGCAGCCACAGACGGTCAACTAATGAAAAACTGTTTTTT.

This clonotype was observed a handful of times. The chain employs TRBV3-1 and TRBJ1-4; D is uncertain. CDR1 is LGHDT, CDR2 YNNKEL, per germline (reference sequence). The CDR3 is 14 amino acids. The V gene lost 4 bases and the J gene lost 6 bases, with 12 bases spanning the gap. CDR3 sequence reads: CASSPKIMDEKLFF. CDR3 sequence (DNA): TGTGCCAGCAGCCCCAAGATAATGGATGAAAAACTGTTTTTT.

This clonotype was seen a few times. This chain joins TRBV18 and TRBJ2-6; D is ambiguous. Per the germline V gene, CDR1 is KGHSH and CDR2 is LQKENI. V was pared by 0 bases and J by 0 bases, with 18 bases between. This CDR3 region has 20 residues. The CDR3 protein is CASSPPIRLTKTSGANVLTF. CDR3 nucleotides: TGTGCCAGCTCACCACCGATCAGGTTGACCAAGACCTCTGGGGCCAACGTCCTGACTTTC.

This clonotype turned up a few times. The genes are TRBV25-1 and TRBJ1-1; a possible D gene is TRBD1 (6 bases). CDR3 length: 15 amino acids. The germline V gene has CDR1 MGHDK and CDR2 SYGVNS. V shed 4 bases and J shed 3 bases, with 15 bases lying between them. The CDR3 region has the DNA TGTGCCAGCAGTGGGCTGGGGGGCCCCGACACTGAAGCTTTCTTT. This sequence encodes CASSGLGGPDTEAFF.

J is TRBJ2-7 and V is TRBV6-6; D could derive from TRBD1 or TRBD2 (5 bases each). The CDR3 is 12 amino acids. Germline assignment: CDR1 MNHNY and CDR2 SVGAGI (reference sequence). Trimming took off 8 bases at V and 1 base at J, with 9 bases between the two ends. CDR3 in amino acids: CASGTGSYEQYF. CDR3 bases: TGTGCCAGCGGGACGGGGTCCTACGAGCAGTACTTC.

The genes are TRBV12-3 or TRBV12-4 and TRBJ1-1, with 7 bases identical to TRBD1. There are 15 residues in the CDR3. Trimming at V came to 5 bases and at J to 7 bases, leaving 13 bases not matched to a gene. The CDR3 DNA sequence: TGTGCCAGCAGTCCATTGAGACAGGGAGAACTTGAAGCTTTCTTT. Amino acid sequence: CASSPLRQGELEAFF.

The rearrangement joins TRBV12-3 or TRBV12-4 to TRBJ1-1, with TRBD1 identical over 7 bases. This CDR3 is built from 14 residues. The trim removed 7 bases at V and 3 bases at J, leaving 8 bases unmatched. The CDR3 sequence: CASILGTGDTEAFF. In DNA form, the CDR3 reads TGTGCCAGCATCTTGGGTACAGGGGACACTGAAGCTTTCTTT.

The rearrangement links TRBV5-4 to TRBJ1-2; D not resolved. Germline V gives CDR1 SGHNT, CDR2 YYREEE (reference sequence). This CDR3 contains 15 residues. V dropped 3 bases and J dropped 2 bases, with 14 bases sitting between them. CDR3 in amino acids: CASSWAPDGNYGYTF. The DNA of the CDR3 is TGTGCCAGCAGCTGGGCACCGGACGGAAACTATGGCTACACCTTC.

This clonotype came up a few times. The chain is built from TRBV24-1 and TRBJ2-1, with D unresolved. Trimming shortened V by 3 bases and J by 9 bases, and 8 bases separated the two germline ends. CDR1 KGHDR and CDR2 SFDVKD come from the germline V gene. The CDR3 runs to 12 residues. CDR3 sequence reads: CATSDQDGEQFF. CDR3 bases: TGTGCCACCAGTGATCAGGATGGTGAGCAGTTCTTC.

In its sample, this clonotype was seen a few times. The chain employs TRBV6-5 and TRBJ1-2; D gene uncertain. The CDR3 has 15 amino acids. Trimming took 2 bases from V and 4 from J, leaving 14 bases between them. Germline CDR1 is MNHEY and CDR2 is SVGAGI. The CDR3 DNA reads TGTGCCAGCAGTTACGGAGCAGGAGAATTCTATGGCTACACCTTC. Translation: CASSYGAGEFYGYTF.

The gene calls are TRBV2 and TRBJ1-1, with D unresolved. The V end lost 5 bases, the J end lost 2 bases, and 9 bases lay between the germline ends. There are 13 residues in the CDR3. Germline CDR1 is SNHLY and CDR2 is FYNNEI. CDR3 sequence reads: CASSSERNTEAFF. The CDR3 bases are TGTGCCAGCAGTTCCGAGAGAAACACTGAAGCTTTCTTT.

This rearrangement joins TRBV5-1 to TRBJ1-5; D is perhaps TRBD1 (5 bases). The CDR3 length is 14 residues. Germline loops: CDR1 SGHRS, CDR2 YFSETQ. V was pared by 2 bases and J by 6 bases, with 12 bases between. The CDR3 spells CASSFGGWSQPQHF. In nucleotides, the CDR3 is TGCGCCAGCAGCTTTGGGGGATGGAGTCAGCCCCAGCATTTT.

V and J are TRBV7-2 and TRBJ2-3, with a weak D call TRBD1 (5 bases). This CDR3 is 14 amino acids long. The germline CDR1 and CDR2 sequences are SGHTA and FQGNSA. The germline V and J ends were trimmed by 4 bases and 2 bases, with 10 bases remaining between them. The CDR3 DNA sequence: TGTGCCAGCAGCTCTGCAGGGCTCACAGATACGCAGTATTTT. It is translated as CASSSAGLTDTQYF.

This clonotype was counted only a few times. The V gene is TRBV7-2, the J gene TRBJ1-5, with 11 bases identical to TRBD1. From germline, CDR1 is SGHTA and CDR2 FQGNSA. This CDR3 comprises 15 residues. J lost 6 bases, V lost 5 bases, and 6 bases had no gene match. CDR3 loop: CASSHGQGATQPQHF. The CDR3 bases are TGTGCCAGCAGCCATGGACAGGGGGCAACTCAGCCCCAGCATTTT. Drawing the rest from reference TRBV7-2 and TRBJ1-5, the complete variable domain is GAGVSQSPSNKVTEKGKDVELRCDPISGHTALYWYRQSLGQGLEFLIYFQGNSAPDKSGLPSDRFSAERTGGSVSTLTIQRTQQEDSAVYLCASSHGQGATQPQHFGDGTRLSIL.

This rearrangement joins TRBV29-1 to TRBJ2-1; TRBD2 aligns across 8 bases. Germline values: CDR1 SQVTM, CDR2 ANQGSEA. J lost 5 bases, V lost 2 bases, and 5 bases had no gene match. This CDR3 region has 14 residues. CDR3 bases: TGCAGCGTTGAAAGGGGCGGGGGGCACAATGAGCAGTTCTTC. Residues: CSVERGGGHNEQFF.

At least ten counts were recorded for this clonotype. The genes are TRBV7-2 and TRBJ2-7; 13 nucleotides agree with TRBD2. There are 15 residues in the CDR3. Trimming took 5 bases from V and 2 from J; bases not matched to a gene: 3. The V gene's germline CDR1 is SGHTA and CDR2 FQGNSA. The CDR3 reads CASSLGTSGTYEQYF. For the CDR3, the DNA is TGTGCCAGCAGCCTCGGGACTAGCGGGACCTACGAGCAGTACTTC. The whole variable domain, remainder taken from reference TRBV7-2 and TRBJ2-7, is GAGVSQSPSNKVTEKGKDVELRCDPISGHTALYWYRQSLGQGLEFLIYFQGNSAPDKSGLPSDRFSAERTGGSVSTLTIQRTQQEDSAVYLCASSLGTSGTYEQYFGPGTRLTVT.

This clonotype has a handful of counts. The chain employs TRBV5-1 and TRBJ2-7; no clear D gene. Germline CDR1 reads SGHRS; CDR2 reads YFSETQ. With 0 bases removed from V and 3 bases from J, the gap between germline ends came to 13 bases. The CDR3 is 15 residues long. CDR3 sequence reads: CASSLAHSGRYEQYF. CDR3 coding DNA: TGCGCCAGCAGCTTGGCTCACTCAGGCCGCTACGAGCAGTACTTC.